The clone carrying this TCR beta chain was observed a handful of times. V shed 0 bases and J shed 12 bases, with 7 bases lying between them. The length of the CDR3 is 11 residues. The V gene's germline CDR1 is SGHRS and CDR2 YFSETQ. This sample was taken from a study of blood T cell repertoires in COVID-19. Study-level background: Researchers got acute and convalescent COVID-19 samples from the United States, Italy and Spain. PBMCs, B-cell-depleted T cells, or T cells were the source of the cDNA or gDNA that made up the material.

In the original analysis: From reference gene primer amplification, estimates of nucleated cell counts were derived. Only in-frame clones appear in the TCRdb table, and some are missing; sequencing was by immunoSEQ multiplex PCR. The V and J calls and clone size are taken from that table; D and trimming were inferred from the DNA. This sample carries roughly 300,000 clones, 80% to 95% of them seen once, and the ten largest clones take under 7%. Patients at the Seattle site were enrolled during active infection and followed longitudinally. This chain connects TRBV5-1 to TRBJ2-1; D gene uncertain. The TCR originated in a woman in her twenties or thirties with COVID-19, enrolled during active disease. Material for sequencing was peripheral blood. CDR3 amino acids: CASSLGIWQFF. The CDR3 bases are TGCGCCAGCAGCTTGGGTATTTGGCAGTTCTTC.